These 3 T cell receptor beta chains were all obtained from the same sample, sequenced in a study of molecular identifiers for immune sequencing clone quantification. TCRdb analysed the PCR reads with MiXCR anew, one entry per CDR3 protein. The table lists around 460,000 distinct CDR3 sequences, about 25% of them singletons. The sequencing input was naive CD8+ T cells from blood, with Jurkat cell RNA spiked in. Subset indicated: FACS-sorted CD8+CD4-CCR7+CD45RA+ naive T cells. The receptors were sampled from a human donor in good health. Some libraries in this study had Jurkat cell RNA spiked in.

Concerning this clonotype itself: A much larger clonotype is one base distant, so this may be a read error. This chain links TRBV7-2 with TRBJ2-1; the D is unclear. The germline CDR1 and CDR2 sequences are SGHTA and FQGNSA. The CDR3 extends over 15 amino acids. Trimming left V 5 bases short and J 0 bases short, with 11 bases between. CDR3 residues: CASSIVWSSYNEQFF. CDR3 coding DNA: TGTGCCAGCAGCATAGTTTGGAGCTCCTACAATGAGCAGTTCTTC.

This clonotype came up a few times. A much more abundant neighbour one base away suggests this may be a read error. This chain links TRBV4-1 with TRBJ2-3; a possible D gene is TRBD2 (5 bases). V gave up 4 bases and J gave up 6 bases, with 20 bases separating them. From germline, CDR1 is MGHRA and CDR2 YSYEKL. The CDR3 consists of 16 residues. The CDR3 loop is CASSRALTVIADTQYF. The CDR3 bases are TGCGCCAGCAGCCGAGCCCTGACGGTGATAGCGGATACGCAGTATTTT.

Comment on this clonotype: Given a much more abundant clone one base away, this may be a read error. J is TRBJ2-7 and V is TRBV7-2, with TRBD2 as a possible D gene (5 bases). Between the trimmed V and J ends, which lost 5 bases and 8 bases, there was a span of 16 bases. The CDR3 length is 13 residues. Germline CDR1 is SGHTA and CDR2 is FQGNSA. The CDR3 bases are TGTGCCAGCAGCCTCGGACTGCTGGGCAAGCAGTACTTC. It specifies CASSLGLLGKQYF.